The T cell receptor (beta chain) described here comes from a study of T cells after yellow fever vaccination. Study information: When fractions had low cell numbers, they were prepared with SMART-Seq v4 Ultra Low Input. Study-level points and caveats: Post-booster samples contained most primary-vaccination clones (about 96% CD4, about 90% CD8).

On this clonotype: What it binds is not known.

TCRdb reprocessed the 5' RACE reads via MiXCR and lists one record per CDR3 protein. The table includes 500,000 to 700,000 distinct CDR3 sequences, under 25% detected once. The CDR3 covers 14 residues. The V end was cut by 1 base, the J end by 2 bases, with 9 bases between. Germline CDR1 is LNHNV and CDR2 is YYDKDF (reference sequence). The chain combines TRBV15 with TRBJ2-7; D is uncertain. This sample comprised PBMCs, obtained 15 days after the yellow fever booster vaccination. This receptor was taken from a young man who received the YFV17D yellow fever vaccine. For the CDR3, the DNA is TGTGCCACCAGCAGAGGCCGCGACACCTACGAGCAGTACTTC. Amino acids: CATSRGRDTYEQYF.